Below, 16 T cell receptor beta chains from the same sample are listed, as sequenced in a study of T cell repertoires in cytomegalovirus infection. TCRdb reanalysed the reads using MiXCR and keeps one entry per CDR3 protein. The profile covers about 140,000 distinct CDR3 sequences, with about 6.5% appearing a single time and more than 15% taken by the ten largest. Sample: PBMCs. These receptors were collected from a human donor in good health (CMV status not recorded). Some clones in this sample may be carry-over from other donors' samples.

This sequence joins TRBV30 and TRBJ2-7; 10 nucleotides agree with TRBD2. CDR1 and CDR2 from the germline V gene are GTSNPN and SVGIG (reference sequence). The V gene end was trimmed by 2 bases and the J gene end by 1 base; junction bases not matched to a gene: 8. The CDR3 length is 16 residues. The CDR3 here is CAWSRGTSAKSYEQYF. CDR3 sequence (DNA): TGTGCCTGGAGTCGCGGGACTAGCGCAAAATCCTACGAGCAGTACTTC.

The CDR3 sequence: CASSLKPGTDTQYF. As DNA, the CDR3 is TGTGCCAGCAGCCTTAAGCCTGGCACAGATACGCAGTATTTT. J is TRBJ2-3 and V is TRBV13; D is ambiguous. The ends were cut back, 5 bases at V and 1 base at J, with 10 bases in the middle. The germline gives CDR1 PRHDT, CDR2 FYEKMQ (reference sequence). The CDR3 length is 14 residues.

This clonotype appeared many times. The chain carries TRBV6-2 or TRBV6-3 and TRBJ2-7, with a possible D match to TRBD2 (6 bases). Trimming shortened V by 2 bases and J by 4 bases, and 18 bases separated the two germline ends. The length of the CDR3 is 16 residues. Germline V gives CDR1 MNHEY, CDR2 SVGEGT. The CDR3 DNA sequence: TGTGCCAGCAGTTACCCAGCCGGGGAGGTGGCATACGAGCAGTACTTC. It is translated as CASSYPAGEVAYEQYF.

The CDR3 region is CASSTLAGGPPYEQYF. The CDR3 DNA reads TGTGCCAGCAGTACCTTAGCGGGGGGGCCCCCCTACGAGCAGTACTTC. The gene calls are TRBV12-3 or TRBV12-4 and TRBJ2-7; 11 positions agree with TRBD2. This CDR3 has 16 residues. Losses at the gene ends were 5 bases for V and 2 bases for J; bases not matched to a gene: 8.

This clonotype was found many times. V usage is TRBV7-2 and J usage is TRBJ1-2, with 11 bases identical to TRBD1. CDR3 length: 15 amino acids. CDR1 and CDR2 (germline): SGHTA, FQGNSA. V shed 3 bases and J 3 bases; nucleotides not matched to a gene: 3. The chain's CDR3 is CASSLRTGGDYGYTF. Written as DNA, the CDR3 is TGTGCCAGCAGCTTGCGGACAGGGGGCGACTATGGCTACACCTTC.

This clonotype has a count of ten or more. The CDR3, as DNA: TGCAGCGCTATCCGGCAGGGGGCCGGGGAGCTGTTTTTT. Its translation: CSAIRQGAGELFF. The rearrangement links TRBV29-1 to TRBJ2-2; 7 bases are a match to TRBD1. The trim removed 7 bases at V and 6 bases at J, leaving 8 bases unmatched. Germline CDR1 reads SQVTM; CDR2 reads ANQGSEA. The CDR3 contains 13 residues.

This clonotype appeared many times. The chain links TRBV7-8 to TRBJ2-1; D gene ambiguous. Trimming took 5 bases from V and 3 from J, leaving 14 bases between them. The CDR3 runs 15 residues. Looked up from germline, CDR1 is SGHVS and CDR2 is FQNEAQ. CDR3 nucleotide sequence: TGTGCCAGCAGCCCAATCGTGACGAGCTACAATGAGCAGTTCTTC. Protein: CASSPIVTSYNEQFF.

This clonotype was found many times. The chain links TRBV19 to TRBJ1-1; 7 nucleotides align to TRBD1. Looked up from germline, CDR1 is LNHDA and CDR2 is SQIVND (reference sequence). V was clipped by 5 bases and J by 4 bases; unmatched bases: 7. This CDR3 contains 14 residues. CDR3 sequence reads: CASSGVGGCTEAFF. The CDR3, as DNA: TGTGCCAGTAGTGGGGTAGGGGGCTGCACTGAAGCTTTCTTT.

This clonotype appeared many times. The chain uses TRBV7-9 and TRBJ2-3, with 9 bases matching TRBD1. Trimming at V came to 6 bases and at J to 4 bases, leaving 14 bases not matched to a gene. The CDR3 runs to 17 residues. Germline V gives CDR1 SEHNR, CDR2 FQNEAQ (reference sequence). The CDR3 DNA follows: TGTGCCAGCAGACTGCCGGGGACAGGGCAAAACCCAGATACGCAGTATTTT. Its protein is CASRLPGTGQNPDTQYF.

This clonotype showed up just a few times. CDR3 DNA sequence: TGCAGTGCCAGTGAAAACAGGGGAAGAAGCAATCAGCCCCAGCATTTT. Translated, it gives CSASENRGRSNQPQHF. The chain is built from TRBV20-1 and TRBJ1-5, with 7 nucleotides matching TRBD1. The junction had 12 bases not matched to a gene; V was cut back by 6 bases and J by 1 base. Germline CDR1 reads DFQATT; CDR2 reads SNEGSKA (reference sequence). The CDR3 totals 16 residues.

This clonotype was counted only a few times. This chain connects TRBV20-1 to TRBJ1-5; D gene uncertain. The V end was cut by 0 bases, the J end by 4 bases, with 4 bases between. Germline V gives CDR1 DFQATT, CDR2 SNEGSKA (reference sequence). The CDR3 loop spans 12 amino acids. CDR3 nucleotides: TGCAGTGCTAGAGATGGTAATCAGCCCCAGCATTTT. Translation: CSARDGNQPQHF.

This clonotype was seen repeatedly, ten times or more. This chain uses TRBV15 with TRBJ2-7, with D possibly being TRBD1 or TRBD2 (5 bases each). The CDR3 is 16 amino acids. Germline V gene data show CDR1 as LNHNV and CDR2 as YYDKDF (reference sequence). Trimming cost V 3 bases and J 1 base, with 16 bases left between them. As DNA, the CDR3 is TGTGCCACCAGCAGTCCGAAATTGGGGGTTTCCTACGAGCAGTACTTC. Translating gives CATSSPKLGVSYEQYF.

The sample holds many counts of this clonotype. CDR3 DNA: TGTGCCAGCAGCCCTAGCGGGGGCTCCTACAATGAGCAGTTCTTC. Protein product: CASSPSGGSYNEQFF. This chain joins TRBV7-2 and TRBJ2-1; the match to TRBD2 covers 10 bases. J gave up 0 bases and V 5 bases, and 1 base lay outside the gene matches. CDR1 SGHTA and CDR2 FQGNSA come from the germline V gene. CDR3 length: 15 amino acids.

This clonotype was detected ten times or more. J is TRBJ2-2 and V is TRBV7-3; 11 bases are shared with TRBD2. Losses at the gene ends were 4 bases for V and 5 bases for J; bases not matched to a gene: 6. CDR1 is SGHTA and CDR2 is FQGTGA in the germline V gene. CDR3 length equals 16 residues. The CDR3 DNA is TGTGCCAGCAGCTCTACCTTAGCGGGGGGGACCGGGGAGCTGTTTTTT. Protein: CASSSTLAGGTGELFF.

A few counts support this clonotype. The chain combines TRBV28 with TRBJ2-7; a possible D gene is TRBD2 (5 bases). Trimming removed 2 bases at V and 2 bases at J, with 10 bases between. Germline lookup yields CDR1 MDHEN and CDR2 SYDVKM. The CDR3 has 14 residues. DNA of the CDR3: TGTGCCAGCAGTTTAGCCGGGGTCACCTACGAGCAGTACTTC. Its translation is CASSLAGVTYEQYF.

This clonotype showed up many times. The chain uses TRBV7-2 and TRBJ1-6; possibly TRBD1 for D (6 bases). The CDR3 is 15 residues long. V was trimmed by 6 bases and J by 9 bases, leaving 18 bases between them. CDR1 and CDR2 (germline): SGHTA, FQGNSA. Written as DNA, the CDR3 is TGTGCCAGCAGGACTGACAGGTCCATTATTTCACCCCTCCACTTT. Protein product: CASRTDRSIISPLHF.